This is a list of T cell receptor beta chains from one sample in a study of cytomegalovirus exposure and HLA in healthy donors. Generated by immunoSEQ multiplex PCR, the TCRdb table keeps only in-frame clones and is missing some. In total, the table holds approximately 58,000 clones. The sample was PBMCs. These receptors were obtained from a man under 40 in good health and CMV-seropositive. Both conserved end residues are part of each CDR3. A D gene is named only where the DNA matches it firmly. Clone sizes are given selectively: once, few, many, or a class where the clone is expanded.

V gene	clone size	D gene	J gene	CDR3 protein	CDR3 DNA
TRBV30	.	.	TRBJ1-1	CAWSVMNTEAFF	TGTGCCTGGAGTGTTATGAACACTGAAGCTTTCTTT
TRBV30	.	.	TRBJ1-4	CAWRPTRGKNEKLFF	TGTGCCTGGAGACCTACTCGAGGGAAAAATGAAAAACTGTTTTTT
TRBV7-9	.	.	TRBJ2-1	CASSFGGYNEQFF	TGTGCCAGCAGCTTCGGAGGGTACAATGAGCAGTTCTTC
TRBV4-2	.	TRBD2	TRBJ2-3	CASSRGLAGSTDTQYF	TGTGCCAGCAGCCGCGGATTAGCGGGGAGCACAGATACGCAGTATTTT
TRBV28	medium-sized	.	TRBJ1-4	CASTGGTNEKLFF	TGTGCCAGCACTGGGGGCACTAATGAAAAACTGTTTTTT
TRBV9	.	.	TRBJ1-1	CASSVVENEAFF	TGTGCCAGCAGCGTAGTGGAGAATGAAGCCTTCTTT
TRBV19	.	.	TRBJ2-2	CATLGGTLANTGELFF	TGTGCCACCTTAGGTGGGACACTCGCGAACACCGGGGAGCTGTTTTTT
TRBV6-5	.	.	TRBJ2-5	CASSYSGTPGTQYF	TGTGCCAGCAGTTACTCGGGTACCCCGGGGACCCAGTACTTC
TRBV4-2	.	TRBD1	TRBJ2-5	CASSRTGANQETQYF	TGTGCCAGCAGCCGGACAGGGGCAAACCAAGAGACCCAGTACTTC
TRBV9	.	TRBD1	TRBJ2-1	CASSGTGAVDNEQFF	TGTGCCAGCAGCGGCACAGGGGCGGTTGACAATGAGCAGTTCTTC
TRBV15	.	.	TRBJ1-3	CATSIRGSGNTIYF	TGTGCCACCAGCATACGGGGGTCGGGAAACACCATATATTTT
TRBV4-1	.	TRBD2	TRBJ2-7	CASSHRLAGSYEQYF	TGCGCCAGCAGCCACCGACTAGCGGGCTCCTACGAGCAGTACTTC
TRBV11-2	.	.	TRBJ1-1	CASSPQNTEAFF	TGTGCCAGCAGTCCACAGAACACTGAAGCTTTCTTT
TRBV21-1	.	.	TRBJ1-1	CATSSEDRGDTEAFF	TGTGCCACATCCTCAGAGGACAGGGGTGATACTGAAGCTTTCTTT
TRBV6-5	.	.	TRBJ1-4	CASSYSMGRGSEKLFF	TGTGCCAGCAGTTACTCGATGGGCCGAGGGAGTGAAAAACTGTTTTTT
TRBV19	.	TRBD2	TRBJ2-1	CATKTSGGSYNEQFF	TGTGCCACTAAGACTAGCGGGGGCTCCTACAATGAGCAGTTCTTC
TRBV6-1	.	TRBD2	TRBJ2-1	CASNGGDRDEQFF	TGTGCCAGCAACGGGGGGGATCGGGATGAGCAGTTCTTC
TRBV6-1	.	TRBD1	TRBJ2-5	CASSEGQGVETQYF	TGTGCCAGCAGTGAGGGACAGGGAGTAGAGACCCAGTACTTC
TRBV4-2	.	.	TRBJ1-2	CASSQADGDNYGYTF	TGTGCCAGCAGCCAAGCAGACGGGGATAACTATGGCTACACCTTC
TRBV4-2	.	TRBD2	TRBJ2-7	CASSQEGTSGYEQYF	TGTGCCAGCAGCCAAGAAGGGACTAGCGGATACGAGCAGTACTTC
TRBV6-4	.	TRBD1	TRBJ1-2	CASSSTGGSGYTF	TGTGCCAGCAGTTCTACAGGGGGCAGTGGCTACACCTTC
TRBV29-1	.	TRBD2	TRBJ2-5	CSEPGRVQETQYF	TGCAGCGAACCTGGGAGGGTCCAAGAGACCCAGTACTTC
TRBV29-1	.	.	TRBJ2-7	CSAGPVHYSAYEQYF	TGCAGCGCTGGACCCGTCCATTATAGCGCCTACGAGCAGTACTTC
TRBV12-5	.	TRBD1	TRBJ1-3	CASALMMGQGARISGNTIYF	TGTGCTAGTGCCCTAATGATGGGACAGGGGGCAAGAATCTCTGGAAACACCATATATTTT
TRBV29-1	.	TRBD2	TRBJ2-5	CSVWGVRLAGGPRENQYF	TGCAGCGTTTGGGGAGTGAGACTAGCGGGAGGGCCTCGGGAGAACCAGTACTTC
TRBV5-8	.	.	TRBJ1-1	CASSRQVNTEAFF	TGTGCCAGCAGTCGGCAGGTGAACACTGAAGCTTTCTTT
TRBV5-1	.	.	TRBJ1-5	CASSLGGGFQPQHF	TGCGCCAGCAGCTTGGGGGGGGGATTTCAGCCCCAGCATTTT